This T cell receptor beta chain was identified in a study of early T cells in non-severe SARS-CoV-2 infection. V lost 10 bases and J lost 0; bases outside the gene matches: 5. The V gene's germline CDR1 is MNHEY and CDR2 SVGAGI. CDR3 length equals 14 residues. In its sample, this clonotype was seen a few times. TCRdb passed the 5' RACE reads through MiXCR, listing each CDR3 protein once. The sample includes 45,000 to 55,000 distinct CDR3 sequences, 11% of them seen just once. The sequence derives from an adult who was a healthcare worker with PCR-confirmed SARS-CoV-2 infection or an uninfected control (not recorded which). The sequencing sample was made of whole blood. The genes are TRBV6-5 and TRBJ1-4; 7 bases agree with TRBD1. CDR3 residues: CATARGTTNEKLFF. In DNA, the CDR3 is TGTGCCACCGCCAGGGGGACAACTAATGAAAAACTGTTTTTT.